This T cell receptor beta chain was sequenced in a study of shared clonotypes between healthy human individuals (dated by TCRdb to 2020 to 2021). With regard to the full study: The cohort comprised a couple of women and three men aged 18 to 49 years. Per donor, three plates each were used for CD4 naive and CD4 memory, two for CD8 naive, and one for CD8 memory. To estimate repertoire size and how much clonotype sharing occurs between individuals, the study deeply sequenced the blood TCR repertoires of five healthy adults. To increase sequencing depth and limit assay-specific biases, TCR repertoire library preparation and sequencing were carried out by different laboratories using diverse techniques. Leukapheresis yielded between about 0.85 and 10 billion PBMCs per donor. Findings and caveats that apply to the study as a whole: Only blood was sampled, and tissue TCR repertoires likely differ from those in blood. Across four donors, around 5.4% of naive CD4, 3% to 3.5% of naive CD8, around 2.5% of memory CD4, and approximately 0.4% of memory CD8 clonotypes were shared. Naive subsets generally had larger estimated clonotype richness than memory subsets did. Incomplete sequencing was indicated by rarefaction of sorted-subset datasets, despite the large sequencing depth. The genetic and exposure-history diversity represented was limited by the small number of donors. Compared with non-shared clonotypes, the clonotypes found in all four sorted-subset donors had higher generation probabilities. Based on pairwise subsampling, the degree of clonotype sharing among donors was expected to be affected by sequencing depth.

CDR1 is given as MNHEY and CDR2 as SMNVEV, both from the germline V gene (reference sequence). After removal of 4 bases from V and 3 bases from J, the junction retains 3 bases not matched to a gene. Including cysteine and phenylalanine, the CDR3 has 14 amino acids. Only the CDR3 portion is preserved as DNA: 42 bases, with reading frame beginning at the first base. CD8 naive samples consisted of CD45RO-negative cells that were positively selected for CCR7, yielding a CD45RA+CCR7+ population without TemRA cells. Donors were healthy HIV-negative adults with no recently reported acute infections or vaccinations. Only Caucasian adults living in Nashville, Tennessee, USA were represented among the donors. Blood was obtained by leukapheresis, after which PBMCs were separated by Ficoll-Histopaque density gradient centrifugation and cryopreserved in liquid nitrogen vapor phase. Analytical flow cytometry was used to check the purity and quantity of each magnetically sorted T cell population. Genomic DNA was isolated from every sorted fraction and measured by UV absorbance on a Nanodrop 2000c.

Worth noting for this clone: Its specific antigen is unknown. No much larger clonotype is one base removed from it; base qualities were not supplied. The identical CDR3 is also encoded by other nucleotide sequences in the sample.

Using the deep immunoSEQ assay, TCR CDR3 regions were amplified from genomic DNA by multiplex PCR. Extracted genomic DNA from each cell subset was spread evenly across all wells of several immunoSEQ 96-well plates, with each plate serving as a replicate. For sorted subsets, 200 ng of genomic DNA, equivalent to tens of thousands of T cell genomes, went into each replicate PCR. Purified libraries were measured with a Qubit 3.0 fluorometer, size-checked on a Bioanalyzer 2100, and measured again with the KAPA Library Quantification kit. Every immunoSEQ 96-well plate was sequenced on a dedicated single-read 150-cycle Illumina NextSeq 550 flow cell. The authors' analysis ran thus. Because the immunoSEQ output included only junctional sequences and no quality scores, the filtering could not be the same as the filtering used for full-length reads. To assign V/J genes and CDR3, sequences were annotated against IMGT germline references using PyIR, a Python wrapper for IgBLAST v1.9. Reads were removed for weak V/J assignments (E-value above 1e-6), missing CDR3, stop codons, out-of-frame junctions, or ambiguous translated residues. A V3J clonotype was defined by an identical inferred V gene, J gene, and CDR3 amino acid sequence. To compute the percentage overlap between repertoires, the number of shared unique clonotypes was divided by the size of the smaller repertoire. Repertoire richness was assessed with RTK rarefaction, the Chao1 estimator, and Recon v2.1 estimates of unobserved clonotypes. Generation probabilities were computed with OLGA for all TCRbeta clonotypes obtained by the gDNA method from four donors. Entries here come from immuneACCESS through TCRdb and include only in-frame sequences with V and J called. Some clones fail to appear in such tables; in the studies checked, an unresolved V gene covers under half of the shortfall, and the cause of the remainder is unknown. That table supplies the V and J calls and clone size; D and trimming were determined from the DNA. This sample comprises around 640,000 clones, approximately 96% of them detected only once. Around 0.1% of the sample belongs to the ten largest clones.

The chain was built from TRBV27 and TRBJ2-7; TRBD2 agrees with 10 junctional bases. Sequenced: naive CD8+ T cells sorted from blood. Sample cell subset or site, as interpreted from the label and publication: CD45RA+CCR7+. This clonotype was sampled from a woman aged 25-40 years in good health. The CDR3 protein sequence reads: CASSYGTSDYEQYF. The sequenced DNA is TGTGCCAGCAGTTATGGGACTAGCGACTACGAGCAGTACTTC.